This T cell receptor (beta chain) came from a study of T-cell memory formation after mild COVID-19. MiXCR, applied by TCRdb to the 5' RACE reads, yields one record per CDR3 protein. The repertoire holds 150,000 to 200,000 distinct CDR3 sequences, 11% seen once, with approximately 3.4% in the top ten. V lost 4 bases, J lost 3 bases, and 9 bases stayed unmatched. Germline assignment: CDR1 LGHDT and CDR2 YNNKEL (reference sequence). This CDR3 is 17 amino acids long. Study results and limitations: Cross-reactive memory appears to have joined, as suggested by some responding clones showing up in pre-infection memory.

Turning to this clonotype: Its antigen is still unknown.

What was sequenced was PBMCs or a T cell subset sorted from them (not recorded which). The clonotype comes from a man aged 18 to 30 who had mild COVID-19 (a few samples of this study predate the infection). Cell type and time point are not known. This chain links TRBV3-1 with TRBJ2-2; 9 bases line up with TRBD1. The CDR3 nucleotides are TGTGCCAGCAGCCCATGGTCCGGACAGGGGCACACCGGGGAGCTGTTTTTT. Amino acids: CASSPWSGQGHTGELFF.